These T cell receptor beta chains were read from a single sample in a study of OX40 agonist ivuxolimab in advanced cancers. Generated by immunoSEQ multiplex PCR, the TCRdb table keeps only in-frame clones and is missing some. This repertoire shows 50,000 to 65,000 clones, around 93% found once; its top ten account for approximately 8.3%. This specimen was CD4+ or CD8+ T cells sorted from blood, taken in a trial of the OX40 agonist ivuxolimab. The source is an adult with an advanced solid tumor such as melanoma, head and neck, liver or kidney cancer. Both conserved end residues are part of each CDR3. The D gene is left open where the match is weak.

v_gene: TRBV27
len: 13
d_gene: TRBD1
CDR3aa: CASSGTDSYEQYF

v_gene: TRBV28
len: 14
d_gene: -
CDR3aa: CASSLGTSAGELFF

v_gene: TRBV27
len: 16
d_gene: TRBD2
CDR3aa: CASSLLGTSGMNEQFF

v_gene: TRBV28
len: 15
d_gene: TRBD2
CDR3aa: CASSFEAGGALEQYF

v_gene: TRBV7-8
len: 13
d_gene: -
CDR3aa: CASSFESASEQYF

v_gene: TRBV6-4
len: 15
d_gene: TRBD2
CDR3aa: CASSDSSGGANEQFF

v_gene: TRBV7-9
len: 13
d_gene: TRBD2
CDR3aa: CASSFGLAETQYF

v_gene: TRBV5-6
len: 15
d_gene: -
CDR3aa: CASSLVRSYQETQYF

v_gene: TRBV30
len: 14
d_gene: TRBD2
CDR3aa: CAWRGAGGPNEQFF

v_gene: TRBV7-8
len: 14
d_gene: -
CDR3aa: CASSLQVRGTEAFF

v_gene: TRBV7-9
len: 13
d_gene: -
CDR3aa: CASSLENDNEQFF

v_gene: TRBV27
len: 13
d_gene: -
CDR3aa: CASSFFVGYEQYF

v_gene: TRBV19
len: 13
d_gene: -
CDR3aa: CASSRVSNQPQHF

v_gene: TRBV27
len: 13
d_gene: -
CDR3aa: CASSWGPRYEQYF

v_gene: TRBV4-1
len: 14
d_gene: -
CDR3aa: CASSLDSLSYEQYF

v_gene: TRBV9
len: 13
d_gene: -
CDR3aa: CASSVVSTDTQYF

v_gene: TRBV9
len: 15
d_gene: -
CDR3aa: CASSVEAGASYEQYF

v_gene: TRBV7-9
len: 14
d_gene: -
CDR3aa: CASSQKNSGNTIYF

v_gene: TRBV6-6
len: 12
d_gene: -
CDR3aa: CASTDAERTQYF

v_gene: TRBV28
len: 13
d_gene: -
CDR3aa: CASSLIRGDEQYF

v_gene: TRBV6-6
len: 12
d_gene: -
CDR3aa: CASGFSSDEQFF

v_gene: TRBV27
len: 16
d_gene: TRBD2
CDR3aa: CASNLGLAGDYNEQFF

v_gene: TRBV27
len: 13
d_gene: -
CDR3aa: CASSLKGGGGYTF

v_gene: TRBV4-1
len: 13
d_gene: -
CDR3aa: CASRLQGAGELFF

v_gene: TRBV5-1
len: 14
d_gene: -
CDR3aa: CASSSDRSSYEQYF

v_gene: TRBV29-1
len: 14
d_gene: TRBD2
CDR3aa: CSGKGLAIDNEQFF

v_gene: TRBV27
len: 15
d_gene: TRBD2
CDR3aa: CASSLLAGVTGELFF

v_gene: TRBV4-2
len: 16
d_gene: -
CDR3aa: CASSQDPGGTGNTIYF

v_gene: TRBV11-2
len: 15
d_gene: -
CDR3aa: CASSLGPGNSYEQYF

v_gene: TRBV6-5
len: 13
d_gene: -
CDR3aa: CASSYGYTSEAFF

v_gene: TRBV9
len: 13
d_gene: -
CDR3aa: CASSVGMSTEAFF

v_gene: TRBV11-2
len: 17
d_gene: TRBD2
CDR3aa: CASSLDVSASGQETQYF

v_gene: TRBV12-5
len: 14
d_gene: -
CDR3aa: CASGLNGAFEKLFF

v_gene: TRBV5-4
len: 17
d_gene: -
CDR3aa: CASSSPEVGVHTDTQYF

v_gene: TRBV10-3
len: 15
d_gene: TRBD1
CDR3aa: CAISEQGGSGQPQHF

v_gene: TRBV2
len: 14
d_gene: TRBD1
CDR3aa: CASSEGTGYYGYTF

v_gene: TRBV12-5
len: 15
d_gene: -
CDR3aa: CASGLAGRRSGELFF

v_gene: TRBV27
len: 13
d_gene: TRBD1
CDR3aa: CASSFGTAYEQYF

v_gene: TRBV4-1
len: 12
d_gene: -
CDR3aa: CASSQVVDEQFF

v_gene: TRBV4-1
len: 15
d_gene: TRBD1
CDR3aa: CASSPIQMTGQGYTF

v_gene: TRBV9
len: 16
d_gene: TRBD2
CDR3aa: CASSGLAESSYNEQFF

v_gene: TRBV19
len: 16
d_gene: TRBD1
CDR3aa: CASTLGQDQRYTEAFF

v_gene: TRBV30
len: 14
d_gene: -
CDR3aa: CAWSVGRIYNEQFF

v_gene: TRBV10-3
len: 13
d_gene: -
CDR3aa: CAISGHLNTEAFF

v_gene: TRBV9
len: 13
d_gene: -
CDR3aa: CASSLGHNYGYTF

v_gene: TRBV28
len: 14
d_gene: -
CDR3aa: CASQLARGNTEAFF

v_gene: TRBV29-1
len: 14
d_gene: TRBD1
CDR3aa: CSVVGDRVDYEQYF

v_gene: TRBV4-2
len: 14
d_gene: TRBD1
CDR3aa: CASSLTGQDYGYTF

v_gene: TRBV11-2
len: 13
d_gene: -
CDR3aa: CASSLLTSYEQYF

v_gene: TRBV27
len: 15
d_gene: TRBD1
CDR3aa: CASSLVGQEAYEQYF